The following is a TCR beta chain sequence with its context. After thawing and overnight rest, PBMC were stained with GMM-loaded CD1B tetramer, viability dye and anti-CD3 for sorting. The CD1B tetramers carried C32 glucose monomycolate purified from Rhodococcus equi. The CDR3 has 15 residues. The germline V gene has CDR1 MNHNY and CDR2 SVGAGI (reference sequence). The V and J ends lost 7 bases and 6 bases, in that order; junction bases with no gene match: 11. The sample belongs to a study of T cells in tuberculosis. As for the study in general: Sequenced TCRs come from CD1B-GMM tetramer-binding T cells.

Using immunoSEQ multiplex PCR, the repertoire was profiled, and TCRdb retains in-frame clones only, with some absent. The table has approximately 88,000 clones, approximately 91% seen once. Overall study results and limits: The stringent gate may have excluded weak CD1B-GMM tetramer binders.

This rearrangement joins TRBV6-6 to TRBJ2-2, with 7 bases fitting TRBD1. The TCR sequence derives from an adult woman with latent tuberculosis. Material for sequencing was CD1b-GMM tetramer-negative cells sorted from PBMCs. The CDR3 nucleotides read TGTGCCAGCACCCAAGAACAGGGGATTGCCGGGGAGCTGTTTTTT. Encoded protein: CASTQEQGIAGELFF.